The rows below give T cell receptor beta chains drawn from one sample of a study of PD-1 blockade in classical Hodgkin lymphoma. Some clones are missing from TCRdb's copy, which holds only in-frame ones; the method was immunoSEQ multiplex PCR. The table shows about 93,000 clones, with about three quarters occurring only once. The input for sequencing was peripheral blood mononuclear cells (PBMCs), taken before the fourth cycle of nivolumab. All receptors come from a human donor with classical Hodgkin lymphoma. Both conserved end residues are part of each CDR3. The D gene is left open where the match is weak. The size field is filled for only some rows; it gives once, few, many or a size class.

d_call	v_call	j_call	clone_size	cdr3_nt	cdr3_aa
-	TRBV10-3	TRBJ2-1	-	TGTGCCATCAGTCCCTCGATCTACAATGAGCAGTTCTTC	CAISPSIYNEQFF
TRBD2	TRBV4-3	TRBJ2-1	-	TGCGCCAGCAGCCAAGTTTCCTTCAGGCTAGCGGAAGCCGGCTCCTACAATGAGCAGTTCTTC	CASSQVSFRLAEAGSYNEQFF
-	TRBV7-2	TRBJ2-5	-	TGTGCTAGCAGCCCCGGGCACGGGGTCGGGAAGACCCAGTACTTC	CASSPGHGVGKTQYF
TRBD2	TRBV2	TRBJ2-3	-	TGTGCCACGGGACTAGCGGGGGGGCTAACAGATACGCAGTATTTT	CATGLAGGLTDTQYF
-	TRBV29-1	TRBJ1-1	few	TGCAGCGTTGCTGGACACATGAACACTGAAGCTTTCTTT	CSVAGHMNTEAFF
-	TRBV5-1	TRBJ1-5	few	TGCGCCAGCAGCTTTTCGGTCAATCAGCCCCAGCATTTT	CASSFSVNQPQHF
-	TRBV11-2	TRBJ1-5	-	TGTGCCAGCAGCCTCGCGACTGGACGGGTTAATCAGCCCCAGCATTTT	CASSLATGRVNQPQHF
-	TRBV29-1	TRBJ1-2	few	TGCAGCGTTGGGGGAGAAGCTAACTATGGCTACACCTTC	CSVGGEANYGYTF
-	TRBV4-3	TRBJ2-1	-	TGCGCCAGCAGCCGCAATTTGAATGAGCAGTTCTTC	CASSRNLNEQFF
TRBD1	TRBV11-3	TRBJ2-7	-	TGTGCCAGCAGCCCCGGGGGACAGGGATCCTACGAGCAGTACTTC	CASSPGGQGSYEQYF
TRBD1	TRBV10-1	TRBJ1-2	-	TGCGCCAGCAACCTGGACGGGACAGCAAAATCTAACTATGGCTACACCTTC	CASNLDGTAKSNYGYTF
TRBD1	TRBV2	TRBJ2-2	-	TGTGCCAGCAGTGAAGGGGACAGAAACACCGGGGAGCTGTTTTTT	CASSEGDRNTGELFF
-	TRBV19	TRBJ1-2	-	TGTGCCAGTAGGAGGGTGGCAGGGGAGTATGGCTACACCTTC	CASRRVAGEYGYTF
TRBD2	TRBV5-4	TRBJ2-3	-	TGTGCCAGCAGCTTGACTAGCGGGGGATCAGATACGCAGTATTTT	CASSLTSGGSDTQYF
TRBD2	TRBV19	TRBJ2-7	-	TGTGCCAGTAGGCGAGCGGGAGCCTACGAGCAGTACTTC	CASRRAGAYEQYF
TRBD1	TRBV28	TRBJ2-1	-	TGTGCCAGCAGCTCCCGTTCGTGGGACAGGGTCTCCAATGAGCAGTTCTTC	CASSSRSWDRVSNEQFF
TRBD1	TRBV2	TRBJ1-3	few	TGTGCCAGCAGTGAAGAGGGGACAGTCTCTGGAAACACCATATATTTT	CASSEEGTVSGNTIYF
TRBD1	TRBV25-1	TRBJ1-4	-	TGTGCCAGCAGTGATACCGGACAGGGTGGTGAAAAACTGTTTTTT	CASSDTGQGGEKLFF
TRBD2	TRBV6-5	TRBJ2-3	once	TGTGCCAGCAGCAGCGGGGGGGCCGACACAGATACGCAGTATTTT	CASSSGGADTDTQYF
TRBD1	TRBV5-1	TRBJ1-1	once	TGCGCCAGCAGCGTACAGGGGGCAGGGAACACTGAAGCTTTCTTT	CASSVQGAGNTEAFF
-	TRBV5-1	TRBJ1-4	few	TGCGCCAGCAGCTTGTCGCAGATGACAACTAATGAAAAACTGTTTTTT	CASSLSQMTTNEKLFF
TRBD2	TRBV11-1	TRBJ2-1	-	TGTGCCAGCAGCTTTGGTAGAGCGGGAGGGCCCCTCAGTGAGCAGTTCTTC	CASSFGRAGGPLSEQFF
-	TRBV6-6	TRBJ1-2	-	TGTGCCAGCAGTTACTCGAGGGGGGGCAGGAACTATGGCTACACCTTC	CASSYSRGGRNYGYTF
-	TRBV9	TRBJ1-4	few	TGTGCCAGCAGCGTAGATGCAGGGCAGACTGAAAAACTGTTTTTT	CASSVDAGQTEKLFF
-	TRBV10-3	TRBJ2-2	-	TGTGCCATCAGTGAGTTAGCTCCCGGGGAGCTGTTTTTT	CAISELAPGELFF
TRBD1	TRBV4-2	TRBJ2-7	-	TGTGCCAGCAGCCAAGGGCCGGGACAGGGTCCCTCCTACGAGCAGTACTTC	CASSQGPGQGPSYEQYF
TRBD1	TRBV7-8	TRBJ1-3	-	TGTGCCAGCAGCTTAGGGGGGACAGGGTCTGGAAACACCATATATTTT	CASSLGGTGSGNTIYF
TRBD2	TRBV7-2	TRBJ2-5	-	TGTGCCAGCAGCTTAAATCTAGCGGGAGGAGAGACCCAGTACTTC	CASSLNLAGGETQYF
TRBD2	TRBV5-4	TRBJ2-3	once	TGTGCCAGCAGCTTGGGGACTAGCGGGATCGGCACAGATACGCAGTATTTT	CASSLGTSGIGTDTQYF
-	TRBV14	TRBJ2-7	-	TGTGCCAGCAGCGGACATACCGAGCAGTACTTC	CASSGHTEQYF
TRBD1	TRBV5-1	TRBJ1-5	few	TGCGCCAGCAGCTTCCGTGGGACAGGGGAGGGCAATCAGCCCCAGCATTTT	CASSFRGTGEGNQPQHF
-	TRBV18	TRBJ2-1	-	TGTGCCAGCTCACCCCTTGCCTACAATGAGCAGTTCTTC	CASSPLAYNEQFF
TRBD2	TRBV7-2	TRBJ2-7	-	TGTGCCAGCAGCTTAGCGGGGGGGAGACGAAACGAGCAGTACTTC	CASSLAGGRRNEQYF
-	TRBV6-6	TRBJ2-2	-	TGTGCCAGCAGTTCGGGGCCCACCGGGGAGCTGTTTTTT	CASSSGPTGELFF
TRBD2	TRBV11-2	TRBJ2-7	-	TGTGCCAGCAGCCGTGTAGCGGGAGGGGTCTACGAGCAGTACTTC	CASSRVAGGVYEQYF
-	TRBV12-5	TRBJ1-3	-	TGTGCTAGTGGTTCTCCCTCTGGAAACACCATATATTTT	CASGSPSGNTIYF
TRBD2	TRBV11-2	TRBJ2-3	-	TGTGCCAGCAGCCGTCTAGCCGGACTAGCGGGAGTTAACACAGATACGCAGTATTTT	CASSRLAGLAGVNTDTQYF
TRBD1	TRBV5-8	TRBJ2-7	-	TGTGCCAGCGCCCGGGACAGGGCGTCCTACGAGCAGTACTTC	CASARDRASYEQYF
-	TRBV9	TRBJ1-2	-	TGTGCCAGCAGCCCCCACCAGGGACGAAAACTTGGCTACACCTTC	CASSPHQGRKLGYTF
-	TRBV9	TRBJ1-1	once	TGTGCCAGCAGCGTAGAGTCAGAAATGAACACTGAAGCTTTCTTT	CASSVESEMNTEAFF
-	TRBV6-1	TRBJ1-3	-	TGTGCCATCCGATCGGACATCAACTCTGGAAACACCATATATTTT	CAIRSDINSGNTIYF
TRBD1	TRBV29-1	TRBJ1-2	-	TGCAGCGCGGTGGGACAGGGCCATAACTATGGCTACACCTTC	CSAVGQGHNYGYTF
TRBD2	TRBV7-6	TRBJ2-3	-	TGTGCCAGCAGCCCGGAGCCGGGGGGGGCTACCCCAGATACGCAGTATTTT	CASSPEPGGATPDTQYF
-	TRBV18	TRBJ1-1	-	TGTGCCAGCTCACCTCGCCGGGAGCCGAACACTGAAGCTTTCTTT	CASSPRREPNTEAFF
TRBD2	TRBV5-4	TRBJ2-3	once	TGTGCCAGCAGCTTGGGCGGGGGGACAGATACGCAGTATTTT	CASSLGGGTDTQYF